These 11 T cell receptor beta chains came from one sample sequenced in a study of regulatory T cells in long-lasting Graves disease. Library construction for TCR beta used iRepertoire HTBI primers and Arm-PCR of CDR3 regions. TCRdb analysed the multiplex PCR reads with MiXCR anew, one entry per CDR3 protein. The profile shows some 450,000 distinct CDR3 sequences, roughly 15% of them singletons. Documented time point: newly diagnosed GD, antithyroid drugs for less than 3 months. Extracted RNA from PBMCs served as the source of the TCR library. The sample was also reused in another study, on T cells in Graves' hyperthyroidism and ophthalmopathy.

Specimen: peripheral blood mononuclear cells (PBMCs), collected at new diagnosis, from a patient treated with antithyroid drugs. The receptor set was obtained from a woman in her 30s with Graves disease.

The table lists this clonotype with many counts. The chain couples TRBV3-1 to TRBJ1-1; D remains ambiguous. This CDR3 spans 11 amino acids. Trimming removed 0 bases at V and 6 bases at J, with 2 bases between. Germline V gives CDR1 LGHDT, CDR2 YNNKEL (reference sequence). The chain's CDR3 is CASSQEAEAFF. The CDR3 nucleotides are TGTGCCAGCAGCCAAGAGGCTGAAGCTTTCTTT.

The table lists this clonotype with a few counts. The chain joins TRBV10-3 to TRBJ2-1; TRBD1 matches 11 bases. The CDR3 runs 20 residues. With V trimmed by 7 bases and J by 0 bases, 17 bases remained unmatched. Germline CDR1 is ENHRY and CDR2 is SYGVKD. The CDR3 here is CAITRDRGFFTPSSYNEQFF. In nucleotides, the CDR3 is TGTGCCATCACCCGGGACAGGGGGTTTTTCACCCCGAGCTCCTACAATGAGCAGTTCTTC.

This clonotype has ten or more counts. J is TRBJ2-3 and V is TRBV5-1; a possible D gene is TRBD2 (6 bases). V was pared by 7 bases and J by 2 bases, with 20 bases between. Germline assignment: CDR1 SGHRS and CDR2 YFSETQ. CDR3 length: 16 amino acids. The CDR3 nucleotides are TGCGCCAGCTCAGACCCCGGGGACTTGGACACAGATACGCAGTATTTT. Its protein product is CASSDPGDLDTDTQYF.

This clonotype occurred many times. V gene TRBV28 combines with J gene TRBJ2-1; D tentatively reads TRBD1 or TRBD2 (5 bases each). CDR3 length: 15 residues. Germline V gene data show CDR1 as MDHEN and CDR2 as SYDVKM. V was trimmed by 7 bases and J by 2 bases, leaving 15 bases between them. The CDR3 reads CASISPGRPYNEQFF. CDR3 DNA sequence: TGTGCCAGCATTAGTCCGGGACGTCCCTACAATGAGCAGTTCTTC.

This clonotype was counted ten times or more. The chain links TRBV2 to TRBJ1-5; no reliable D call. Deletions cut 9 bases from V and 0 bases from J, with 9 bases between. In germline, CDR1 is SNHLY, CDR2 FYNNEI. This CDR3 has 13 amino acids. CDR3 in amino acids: CASAKYSNQPQHF. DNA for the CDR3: TGTGCCAGTGCTAAGTATAGCAATCAGCCCCAGCATTTT.

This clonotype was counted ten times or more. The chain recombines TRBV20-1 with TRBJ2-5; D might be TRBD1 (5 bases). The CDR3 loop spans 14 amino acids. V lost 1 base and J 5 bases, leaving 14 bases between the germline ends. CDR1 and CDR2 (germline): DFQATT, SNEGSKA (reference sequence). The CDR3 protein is CSARAPQGLETQYF. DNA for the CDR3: TGCAGTGCTAGAGCCCCGCAGGGTCTCGAGACCCAGTACTTC.

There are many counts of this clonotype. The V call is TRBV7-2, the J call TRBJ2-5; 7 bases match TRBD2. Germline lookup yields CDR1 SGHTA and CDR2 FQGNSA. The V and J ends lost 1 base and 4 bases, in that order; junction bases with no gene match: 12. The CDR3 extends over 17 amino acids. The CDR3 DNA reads TGTGCCAGCAGCTTAGGATTTGGCGGGAGCCGCAGAGAGACCCAGTACTTC. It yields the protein CASSLGFGGSRRETQYF.

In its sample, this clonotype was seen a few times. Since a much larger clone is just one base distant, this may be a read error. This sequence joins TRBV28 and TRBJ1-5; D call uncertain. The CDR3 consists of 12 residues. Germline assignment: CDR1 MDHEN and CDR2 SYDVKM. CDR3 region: CAGSLTHQPQHF. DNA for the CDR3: TGTGCCGGCAGCCTGACTCATCAGCCCCAGCATTTT.

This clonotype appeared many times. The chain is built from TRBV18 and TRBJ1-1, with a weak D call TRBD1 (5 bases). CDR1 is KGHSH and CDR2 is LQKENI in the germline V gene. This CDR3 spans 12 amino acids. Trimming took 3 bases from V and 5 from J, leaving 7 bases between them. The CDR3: CASSPTDTEAFF. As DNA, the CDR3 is TGTGCCAGCTCACCGACAGATACTGAAGCTTTCTTT.

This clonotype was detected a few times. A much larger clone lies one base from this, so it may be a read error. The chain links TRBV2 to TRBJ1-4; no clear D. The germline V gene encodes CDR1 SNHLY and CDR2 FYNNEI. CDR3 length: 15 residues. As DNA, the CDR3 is TGTGCCAGCAGTACCAAAGATAGAACTAATGAAAGACTGTTTTTT. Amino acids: CASSTKDRTNERLFF.

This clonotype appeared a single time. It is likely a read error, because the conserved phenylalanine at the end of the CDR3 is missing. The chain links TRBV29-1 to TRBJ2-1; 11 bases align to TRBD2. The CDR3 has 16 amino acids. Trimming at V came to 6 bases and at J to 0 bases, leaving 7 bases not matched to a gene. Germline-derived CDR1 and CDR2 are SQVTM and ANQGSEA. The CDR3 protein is CSVAEGTSGSYNEQFL. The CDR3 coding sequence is TGCAGCGTAGCTGAAGGGACTAGCGGCTCCTACAATGAGCAGTTCCTC.